The sequence of this T cell receptor beta chain was determined in a study of T cell responses to AZD1222 COVID-19 vaccine. Germline loops: CDR1 SGHTA, CDR2 FQGTGA. The CDR3 covers 13 residues. The germline V and J ends were trimmed by 2 bases and 5 bases, with 7 bases remaining between them. Overall study findings and caveats: There were mostly white British donors and more females than males, and clonal diversity was possibly underestimated.

Notes on this clone: Its antigen is as yet unknown.

Generated by immunoSEQ multiplex PCR, the TCRdb table keeps only in-frame clones and is missing some. The table shows just over 150,000 clones, with roughly nine tenths occurring only once. The rearrangement joins TRBV7-3 to TRBJ2-1; no clear D. Sequences were derived from peripheral blood, sampled after recovery from COVID-19. This TCR came from an adult who had recovered from COVID-19. The CDR3 DNA reads TGTGCCAGCAGCTTAGGGTCCGACAATGAGCAGTTCTTC. It translates to CASSLGSDNEQFF.